The 28 T cell receptor beta chains reported below all come from one sample, sequenced in a study of blood T cell repertoires in COVID-19. Profiled with immunoSEQ multiplex PCR; TCRdb holds only in-frame clones, not every one. In the table there are about 73,000 clones, over 65% of which are singletons. Sequenced input: peripheral blood. The receptors here all came from a woman between 55 and 75 years old with acute or convalescent COVID-19.

Only a few counts were recorded for this clone. The gene calls are TRBV3-1 (or the pseudogene TRBV3-2) and TRBJ2-1, with TRBD2 identical over 8 bases. The J segment lost 2 bases and the V segment lost 4 bases, leaving 4 bases of the junction unmatched. The CDR3 spans 15 residues. CDR1 is LGHDT, CDR2 YNNKEL, per germline (reference sequence). In nucleotides, the CDR3 is TGTGCCAGCAGCCTCCGTAGCGGGGCCTACAATGAGCAGTTCTTC. It is translated as CASSLRSGAYNEQFF.

The V and J genes are TRBV7-2 and TRBJ2-5; D perhaps matches TRBD1 (6 bases). CDR3 length: 14 residues. The V end was cut by 1 base, the J end by 1 base, with 7 bases between. CDR1 is SGHTA and CDR2 is FQGNSA in the germline V gene. The CDR3 DNA follows: TGTGCCAGCAGCTTAGGAGGGGGCCAAGAGACCCAGTACTTC. The encoded protein is CASSLGGGQETQYF.

This clone showed up just once. This sequence joins TRBV28 and TRBJ2-1, with D tentatively TRBD1 (7 bases). CDR1 is MDHEN and CDR2 is SYDVKM in the germline V gene. V gave up 5 bases and J gave up 15 bases, with 14 bases separating them. The CDR3 contains 11 residues. The CDR3: CASSQRRGPFF. CDR3 nucleotide sequence: TGTGCCAGCAGTCAGCGGAGGGGGCCGTTCTTC.

This clone has only one observation. The chain joins TRBV6-5 to TRBJ2-7, with 10 bases lining up with TRBD2. The CDR3 is 16 residues long. The germline gives CDR1 MNHEY, CDR2 SVGAGI. The V and J ends lost 4 bases and 5 bases, in that order; junction bases with no gene match: 11. DNA for the CDR3: TGTGCCAGCAGTTGGTCTCTAGCGGGAGCCGGTAACGAGCAGTACTTC. Encoded protein: CASSWSLAGAGNEQYF.

The chain carries TRBV30 and TRBJ2-2, with D uncertain. CDR3 length equals 16 residues. V lost 1 base and J 0 bases, leaving 12 bases between the germline ends. CDR1 GTSNPN and CDR2 SVGIG come from the germline V gene (reference sequence). CDR3 bases: TGTGCCTGGAGTGGAGTAGCTGGCGCGAACACCGGGGAGCTGTTTTTT. It yields the protein CAWSGVAGANTGELFF.

This rearrangement joins TRBV5-4 to TRBJ1-1; 7 bases match TRBD1. Germline values: CDR1 SGHNT, CDR2 YYREEE (reference sequence). V dropped 5 bases and J dropped 0; count of bases not matched to a gene: 7. The CDR3 has 15 residues. The CDR3 DNA follows: TGTGCCAGCAGTGAGGGGGCCCCGTTGAACACTGAAGCTTTCTTT. This encodes CASSEGAPLNTEAFF. The full variable domain, in which reference TRBV5-4 and TRBJ1-1 provide the parts outside the CDR3, is ETGVTQSPTHLIKTRGQQVTLRCSSQSGHNTVSWYQQALGQGPQFIFQYYREEENGRGNFPPRFSGLQFPNYSSELNVNALELDDSALYLCASSEGAPLNTEAFFGQGTRLTVV.

The V gene is TRBV6-1, the J gene TRBJ1-1; 9 bases fit TRBD1. The CDR3 consists of 18 residues. V lost 3 bases to trimming and J lost 1 base; unmatched junction nucleotides: 12. From germline, CDR1 is MNHNS and CDR2 SASEGT. The chain's CDR3 is CASSEMTGGINKNTEAFF. In nucleotides, the CDR3 is TGTGCCAGCAGTGAGATGACAGGGGGTATAAATAAGAACACTGAAGCTTTCTTT.

For the CDR3, the DNA is TGTGCCAGCACCCTAGGCCGGAACACTGAAGCTTTCTTT. It yields the protein CASTLGRNTEAFF. The chain carries TRBV2 and TRBJ1-1; D is unclear. The ends were cut back, 7 bases at V and 1 base at J, with 10 bases in the middle. CDR3 length: 13 residues. CDR1 and CDR2 (germline): SNHLY, FYNNEI.

The rearrangement joins TRBV7-6 to TRBJ1-1; D might be TRBD1 (6 bases). The length of the CDR3 is 17 residues. Trimming removed 1 base at V and 1 base at J, with 16 bases between. CDR1 is SGHVS, CDR2 FNYEAQ, per germline. The chain's CDR3 is CASSLVKGETRNTEAFF. As DNA, the CDR3 is TGTGCCAGCAGCTTAGTTAAGGGGGAAACTAGGAACACTGAAGCTTTCTTT.

The chain couples TRBV19 to TRBJ2-1; 12 nucleotides align to TRBD2. V dropped 6 bases and J dropped 4; count of bases not matched to a gene: 1. CDR1 is LNHDA and CDR2 is SQIVND in the germline V gene (reference sequence). This CDR3 has 14 amino acids. CDR3 in amino acids: CASSGLAGYNEQFF. CDR3 bases: TGTGCCAGTAGCGGACTAGCGGGGTACAATGAGCAGTTCTTC. Complete variable domain (other parts from reference TRBV19 and TRBJ2-1): DGGITQSPKYLFRKEGQNVTLSCEQNLNHDAMYWYRQDPGQGLRLIYYSQIVNDFQKGDIAEGYSVSREKKESFPLTVTSAQKNPTAFYLCASSGLAGYNEQFFGPGTRLTVL.

The V gene is TRBV30, the J gene TRBJ2-1, with TRBD1 as a possible D gene (6 bases). The germline CDR1 and CDR2 sequences are GTSNPN and SVGIG (reference sequence). The CDR3 has 14 amino acids. V was shortened by 7 bases and J by 0 bases, with 13 bases between the two germline ends. CDR3 coding DNA: TGTGCCTCAACCGGGACACCCTCCTACAATGAGCAGTTCTTC. It codes for CASTGTPSYNEQFF. Filled out from reference TRBV30 and TRBJ2-1, the complete variable domain reads SQTIHQWPATLVQPVGSPLSLECTVEGTSNPNLYWYRQAAGRGLQLLFYSVGIGQISSEVPQNLSASRPQDRQFILSSKKLLLSDSGFYLCASTGTPSYNEQFFGPGTRLTVL.

CDR3 amino acids: CASSLVGTAIPYEQYF. In nucleotides, the CDR3 is TGTGCCAGCAGCCTCGTCGGGACAGCCATCCCCTACGAGCAGTACTTC. This chain uses TRBV7-8 with TRBJ2-7; 7 nucleotides line up with TRBD1. This CDR3 has 16 residues. V lost 5 bases, J lost 2 bases, and 12 bases stayed unmatched. The V gene's germline CDR1 is SGHVS and CDR2 FQNEAQ.

This chain uses TRBV29-1 with TRBJ2-7; 10 nucleotides agree with TRBD1. After removal of 7 bases from V and 3 bases from J, the junction contained 12 bases not matched to a gene. CDR3 size: 15 residues. CDR1 is SQVTM and CDR2 is ANQGSEA in the germline V gene. CDR3: CSARRGTGADYEQYF. CDR3 nucleotides: TGCAGCGCCAGACGCGGGACAGGGGCGGACTACGAGCAGTACTTC.

The chain recombines TRBV6-6 with TRBJ1-6; perhaps TRBD1 as D (6 bases). The CDR3 loop spans 15 amino acids. V lost 0 bases, J lost 7 bases, and 10 bases lay in between. CDR1 is MNHNY, CDR2 SVGAGI, per germline (reference sequence). CDR3 DNA: TGTGCCAGCAGTTACTCCCGGACAGAGAATTCACCCCTCCACTTT. Amino acid sequence: CASSYSRTENSPLHF.

The rearrangement joins TRBV18 to TRBJ2-7; 9 nucleotides line up with TRBD1. J gave up 3 bases and V 3 bases, and 6 bases lay outside the gene matches. CDR1 and CDR2 from the germline V gene are KGHSH and LQKENI. This CDR3 comprises 15 residues. CDR3 DNA sequence: TGTGCCAGCTCACCCCGACAGGGGGAGGACTACGAGCAGTACTTC. It translates to CASSPRQGEDYEQYF. Full variable domain (missing parts from reference TRBV18 and TRBJ2-7): NAGVMQNPRHLVRRRGQEARLRCSPMKGHSHVYWYRQLPEEGLKFMVYLQKENIIDESGMPKERFSAEFPKEGPSILRIQQVVRGDSAAYFCASSPRQGEDYEQYFGPGTRLTVT.

This clone was seen once. The V call is TRBV3-1 (or the pseudogene TRBV3-2), the J call TRBJ2-1, with a tentative D call TRBD1 (5 bases). Trimming left V 2 bases short and J 9 bases short, with 11 bases between. CDR3 length equals 13 residues. Germline values: CDR1 LGHDT, CDR2 YNNKEL (reference sequence). CDR3 sequence: CASSQFTGSEQFF. The DNA for the CDR3 is TGTGCCAGCAGCCAATTCACAGGCAGTGAGCAGTTCTTC.

This rearrangement joins TRBV27 to TRBJ1-1; tentative D call: TRBD1 (5 bases). The CDR3 length is 14 residues. The V gene lost 8 bases and the J gene lost 9 bases, with 22 bases spanning the gap. Germline V gene lookup returns CDR1 MNHEY and CDR2 SMNVEV (reference sequence). The CDR3 sequence: CASSQGAPRLKAFF. CDR3 nucleotide sequence: TGTGCCAGCTCGCAGGGCGCGCCGCGGTTGAAAGCTTTCTTT.

V gene TRBV15 combines with J gene TRBJ1-2; D remains ambiguous. The V end lost 4 bases, the J end lost 2 bases, and 8 bases lay between the germline ends. The CDR3 length is 13 residues. The germline V gene encodes CDR1 LNHNV and CDR2 YYDKDF (reference sequence). CDR3 region: CATSKQNNYGYTF. CDR3 bases: TGTGCCACCAGCAAACAGAACAACTATGGCTACACCTTC.

The rearrangement uses TRBV6-5 and TRBJ1-1, with 7 bases that match TRBD1. The CDR3 has 15 amino acids. Germline V lookup: CDR1 MNHEY, CDR2 SVGAGI. V gave up 7 bases and J gave up 3 bases; unmatched junction bases: 11. The CDR3 is CASTRILTGDTEAFF. The CDR3 nucleotides are TGTGCCAGCACCCGGATACTAACAGGGGACACTGAAGCTTTCTTT.

The J gene is TRBJ2-1, the V gene TRBV6-1; D gene unclear. Germline V gene sequence: CDR1 MNHNS, CDR2 SASEGT. The CDR3 is made up of 15 amino acids. V was clipped by 2 bases and J by 5 bases, with 13 bases between them. The CDR3 loop reads CASSESWSGNNEQFF. For the CDR3, the DNA is TGTGCCAGCAGTGAAAGTTGGTCAGGCAACAATGAGCAGTTCTTC.

The genes are TRBV27 and TRBJ2-5; D may be TRBD1 (6 bases). The V gene lost 2 bases and the J gene lost 5 bases, with 18 bases spanning the gap. This CDR3 has 16 amino acids. From germline, CDR1 is MNHEY and CDR2 SMNVEV (reference sequence). The CDR3 coding sequence is TGTGCCAGCAGTTTAAGGTGGACAGCCTCTGGGGAGACCCAGTACTTC. Translation: CASSLRWTASGETQYF.

The chain recombines TRBV18 with TRBJ1-2; TRBD1 might be the D (6 bases). The length of the CDR3 is 15 residues. Germline CDR1 KGHSH, CDR2 LQKENI. V lost 2 bases, J lost 5 bases, and 15 bases lay in between. CDR3 sequence (DNA): TGTGCCAGCTCACCAATGCAGGGCACAGGGTATGGCTACACCTTC. Its protein is CASSPMQGTGYGYTF.

The chain uses TRBV3-1 (or the pseudogene TRBV3-2) and TRBJ1-2, with 9 positions matching TRBD1. The germline gives CDR1 LGHDT, CDR2 YNNKEL (reference sequence). This CDR3 has 13 amino acids. The V segment lost 7 bases and the J segment 8 bases; nucleotides outside the gene matches: 8. CDR3 sequence: CASNEQGARGYTF. In DNA, the CDR3 is TGTGCCAGCAACGAACAGGGGGCGAGAGGCTACACCTTC.

The CDR3 region is CASSSGGTDEKLFF. The CDR3 coding sequence is TGCGCCAGCAGCTCGGGCGGGACAGATGAAAAACTGTTTTTT. The J gene is TRBJ1-4, the V gene TRBV5-1, with 7 nucleotides matching TRBD1. The CDR3 is made up of 14 amino acids. Trimming took 3 bases from V and 6 from J; bases not matched to a gene: 5. Germline V gene lookup returns CDR1 SGHRS and CDR2 YFSETQ.

The chain joins TRBV28 to TRBJ1-2; D call uncertain. The CDR3 contains 11 residues. Trimming cost V 5 bases and J 8 bases, with 9 bases left between them. Germline-derived CDR1 and CDR2 are MDHEN and SYDVKM. The CDR3 nucleotides are TGTGCCAGCAGTGGGAGGAACGGCTACACCTTC. It codes for CASSGRNGYTF.

Here the CDR3 DNA reads TGCAGCGTCCGGACAGCCTACGAGCAGTACTTC. It is translated as CSVRTAYEQYF. The V call is TRBV20-1, the J call TRBJ2-7; D may be TRBD1 (6 bases). Germline V gives CDR1 DFQATT, CDR2 SNEGSKA (reference sequence). This CDR3 is built from 11 residues.

V and J are TRBV1 and TRBJ2-3; the listed D gene, TRBD2, was not tested against the DNA. TRBV1 is shown as a pseudogene. This CDR3 comprises 18 residues. The CDR3 DNA reads as TGCACCAGCAGCCAAGAGACGTCCGGACTAGCGGGGTCAGATACGCAGTATTTT. As protein: CTSSQETSGLAGSDTQYF.

In this sample, this clone turned up once. The CDR3 DNA sequence: TGTGCCAGCAGCTTAAAGACAGGGAACACCGGGGAGCTGTTTTTT. As protein: CASSLKTGNTGELFF. This chain joins TRBV7-3 and TRBJ2-2, with D possibly matching TRBD1 (6 bases). The germline V gene has CDR1 SGHTA and CDR2 FQGTGA. CDR3 size: 15 residues. V was clipped by 1 base and J by 1 base, with 7 bases between them. The full variable domain, completed using reference TRBV7-3 and TRBJ2-2, is GAGVSQTPSNKVTEKGKYVELRCDPISGHTALYWYRQSLGQGPEFLIYFQGTGAADDSGLPNDRFFAVRPEGSVSTLKIQRTERGDSAVYLCASSLKTGNTGELFFGEGSRLTVL.